This TCR beta chain appears in the sequencing data of a study of tumor and adjacent non-tumor tissue in lung cancer (dated by TCRdb to about 2018). For the study in its entirety: The cohort included about eleven adenocarcinoma, a couple of squamous cell carcinoma and 1 small cell lung cancer patients. The roughly 15 patients were aged about 30 to 76 years, included around ten men and 5 women, and had TNM stage I to III disease. The study compared bulk TCRbeta repertoires from lung tumor tissue and matched distant non-tumor lung tissue of under 16 lung cancer patients. TCRbeta CDR3 sequencing was performed on about 29 paired specimens, with one tumor sample and one normal lung sample collected per patient. Sequencing generated a total of approximately 130,000,000 productive TCRbeta reads, averaging roughly 4.2 million reads per sample. General study outcomes and caveats: With only approximately 16 patients in the cohort, the authors noted that larger samples and more detailed clinical data are needed. A significantly larger cumulative share of the repertoire was made up by the top 100 clones in normal lung than in tumor tissue. Because peripheral blood was not sequenced, blood TCRbeta repertoires in the lung cancer patients of the study were not examined. Neither the sequencing platform nor unique molecular identifiers are named or mentioned anywhere in the methods. Significantly higher TCR diversity (inverse Simpson) was observed in tumor tissue than in normal lung tissue (approximately 430 vs 150, P = 0.0075, Mann-Whitney U test). TCR diversity was significantly higher in younger patients, and greater tumor TCR diversity was associated with shorter overall survival and shorter disease-free survival.

There are 14 amino acids in the CDR3, from cysteine to phenylalanine inclusive. Here the CDR3 DNA is all that survives: 42 bases in frame from base 1. The germline V gene (reference sequence) gives CDR1 as DFQATT and CDR2 as SNEGSKA. Of note for this clonotype: This clone's antigen is unknown. One junction end disagrees with the germline gene, perhaps due to a read error.

RNA was extracted from bulk unsorted tissue and checked for quality with a NanoDrop ND-1000 and an Agilent 2100. Normal lung samples were distant non-tumor tissue taken more than 3 cm from the tumor edge. Newly diagnosed lung cancer patients without prior chemotherapy who had been admitted for thoracic surgery in China between August and November 2014 were enrolled as donors. The study excluded patients who had received radiotherapy or chemotherapy before or who had another cancer at the same time. Surgical tissue pieces of roughly 1-2.2 cm3 were preserved in RNAlater solution and were kept at -80 degrees C until use. Library preparation employed multiplex PCR. The instrument was an Illumina HiSeq 2500. TCRbeta libraries were constructed through three rounds of nested PCR with primers (Table S4) according to protocols adapted from ARM-PCR. Before sequencing, PCR products of 200-500 bp were cut from the gel and purified using the QIAquick gel extraction kit. In the source study's methods: Trimmomatic was used to clean the reads, FLASH was used to merge the reads into complete CDR3 sequences, and MiTCR was used to assign the reads to V(D)J germline segments. Clonal diversity was calculated as the inverse Simpson's index using VDJtools. A read counted as productive if the sequence was in-frame and lacked a premature stop codon. Starting from the raw public reads, TCRdb applied fastp trimming at Q25, assembled clones with MiXCR and retained in-frame beta chains. Identical CDR3 protein sequences are pooled into one entry, listed with their most common genes and DNA. TCRdb, not the authors, supplied the V and J calls. The sample has some 80,000 distinct CDR3 sequences on record, 80% to 90% of them singletons. The ten biggest clones cover approximately 55% of the sample.

The rearranged chain carries TRBV20-1 and TRBJ1-1, with TRBD1 tentatively as D gene (6 bases match). The receptor was derived from a man between 60 and 75 years old with non-small cell lung cancer. Sequencing input: distant non-tumor lung tissue. The CDR3 loop reads CGARGGGAVIEAFF. The DNA sequence is as follows: TGCGGTGCTAGAGGCGGGGGGGCAGTCATTGAAGCTTTCTTT.